This note documents a single TCR beta chain sequence. The source of the sample is a study of blood T cell repertoires in COVID-19. Study-wide context: Nucleic acid was either cDNA or gDNA, and it came from T cells, B-cell-depleted T cells, or PBMCs.

Sequencing used immunoSEQ multiplex PCR; TCRdb keeps in-frame clones, though not all of them. Of about 120,000 clones in the sample, 80% to 90% were seen once. From germline, CDR1 is GTSNPN and CDR2 SVGIG (reference sequence). The CDR3 covers 13 residues. The V gene end was trimmed by 8 bases and the J gene end by 5 bases; junction bases not matched to a gene: 10. This chain uses TRBV30 with TRBJ2-7; 9 bases are a match to TRBD1. The clonotype originates from a man between 65 and 85 years old with active or convalescent COVID-19. Material: peripheral blood. The CDR3 bases are TGTGCCCAGGAGGGACAGGGAAATAACGAGCAGTACTTC. The encoded protein is CAQEGQGNNEQYF. The complete variable domain, with remaining parts taken from reference TRBV30 and TRBJ2-7, reads SQTIHQWPATLVQPVGSPLSLECTVEGTSNPNLYWYRQAAGRGLQLLFYSVGIGQISSEVPQNLSASRPQDRQFILSSKKLLLSDSGFYLCAQEGQGNNEQYFGPGTRLTVT.